This T cell receptor (beta chain) was sequenced in a study of shared clonotypes between healthy human individuals. Turning to the study itself: The donor pool was made up of two women and three men aged 18 to 49.

Deep-level assay runs were performed. The protocol was immunoSEQ multiplex PCR, while the TCRdb copy is restricted to in-frame clones and leaves out a portion. The table lists 1,400,000 or so clones, approximately 98.5% of them singletons. Sequencing was done on a sample of naive CD4+ T cells sorted from blood. Subset of the sample: CD45RA+ positively selected. The sequence derives from a man younger than 40 in good health.

The CDR3 DNA follows: TGTGCCAGCCGTAGCGGGGGATTTTCTAGCACAGATACGCAGTATTTT. Translated, it gives CASRSGGFSSTDTQYF. The gene calls are TRBV28 and TRBJ2-3; 9 positions agree with TRBD2. Germline-derived CDR1 and CDR2 are MDHEN and SYDVKM. CDR3 length: 16 amino acids. V was clipped by 8 bases and J by 0 bases; unmatched bases: 9. The entire variable domain, with the rest obtained from reference TRBV28 and TRBJ2-3, is as follows: DVKVTQSSRYLVKRTGEKVFLECVQDMDHENMFWYRQDPGLGLRLIYFSYDVKMKEKGDIPEGYSVSREKKERFSLILESASTNQTSMYLCASRSGGFSSTDTQYFGPGTRLTVL.